Shown below are 8 T cell receptor beta chains from a single sample sequenced in a study of cytomegalovirus exposure and HLA in healthy donors listed by TCRdb under 2017. Libraries were prepared through the immunoSEQ multiplex PCR assay. The multiplex PCR relied on a mix of 60 forward primers for TCR Vbeta segments and 13 reverse primers for TCR Jbeta segments. Sourced from immuneACCESS, this table was stored by TCRdb with only in-frame sequences that have V and J called. A share of the clones is absent; for the studies checked, an unresolved V gene accounts for under half, and the remainder has no known explanation. This sample gives some 110,000 clones in total; approximately 79% of them show up just once. The ten most abundant clones make up 4.5% to 7% of the sample. The sample was PBMCs. The source is a man in his 60s in good health and CMV-seropositive.

The rearrangement joins TRBV5-1 to TRBJ2-3; D is uncertain. The length of the CDR3 is 13 residues. The germline gives CDR1 SGHRS, CDR2 YFSETQ. V lost 4 bases and J 6 bases, leaving 12 bases between the germline ends. In DNA, the CDR3 is TGCGCCAGCAGCGTCTTGCGCAGGGATACGCAGTATTTT. This encodes CASSVLRRDTQYF.

The gene calls are TRBV19 and TRBJ2-3; 8 bases agree with TRBD2. The CDR3 has 15 residues. The J segment lost 1 base and the V segment lost 6 bases, leaving 6 bases of the junction unmatched. Looked up from germline, CDR1 is LNHDA and CDR2 is SQIVND (reference sequence). The CDR3 bases are TGTGCCAGTAGCACTAGCGGATTTCGCACAGATACGCAGTATTTT. Protein product: CASSTSGFRTDTQYF.

The chain has TRBV11-3 and TRBJ2-2, with D tentatively TRBD2 (6 bases). This CDR3 comprises 15 residues. With 5 bases removed from V and 6 bases from J, the gap between germline ends came to 16 bases. The germline V gene has CDR1 SGHNT and CDR2 YENEEA. CDR3 amino acids: CASSPGRGLSGELFF. The CDR3 bases are TGTGCCAGCAGCCCCGGGCGGGGACTGTCCGGGGAGCTGTTTTTT.

This clone was seen more than once but under ten times. The CDR3 sequence is CASAPGQGTTPQHF. CDR3 DNA sequence: TGTGCCAGTGCCCCGGGACAGGGTACTACGCCCCAGCATTTT. The chain combines TRBV19 with TRBJ1-5; 9 positions match TRBD1. Germline CDR1 reads LNHDA; CDR2 reads SQIVND (reference sequence). V shed 8 bases and J 9 bases; nucleotides not matched to a gene: 11. The CDR3 is made up of 14 amino acids.

The rearrangement joins TRBV4-1 to TRBJ2-6; TRBD2 might be the D (6 bases). The CDR3 contains 19 residues. Germline CDR1 reads MGHRA; CDR2 reads YSYEKL. Trimming took off 5 bases at V and 0 bases at J, with 20 bases between the two ends. The CDR3 is CASSTSRGRGLSGANVLTF. DNA of the CDR3: TGCGCCAGCAGCACATCGCGGGGAAGGGGCCTCTCTGGGGCCAACGTCCTGACTTTC.

The chain uses TRBV7-2 and TRBJ2-5; 9 positions agree with TRBD2. The last part of the DNA fits TRBJ2-7 better; the J call may be wrong. The CDR3 extends over 14 amino acids. The germline V gene encodes CDR1 SGHTA and CDR2 FQGNSA. The CDR3 protein is CASSPWRGGYEQYF. CDR3 DNA: TGTGCCAGCAGCCCTTGGCGGGGGGGGTACGAGCAGTACTTC.

For the CDR3, the DNA is TGCGCCAGCAGCCAAGAGACAGGGAAGTGGGACGAGCAGTACTTC. It encodes CASSQETGKWDEQYF. The rearrangement joins TRBV4-1 to TRBJ2-5, with 7 bases that match TRBD1. The better agreement between TRBJ2-7 and the DNA end casts doubt on the J call. Germline V CDR1 and CDR2: MGHRA, YSYEKL. The CDR3 runs to 15 residues.

The CDR3 here is CASSLAILAGGPLNSYNEQFF. Here the CDR3 DNA reads TGTGCCAGCAGCTTAGCTATACTAGCGGGGGGGCCCCTTAACTCCTACAATGAGCAGTTCTTC. The genes are TRBV7-6 and TRBJ2-1, with 13 bases aligning to TRBD2. J was trimmed by 0 bases and V by 0 bases; bases with no gene match: 11. This CDR3 comprises 21 residues. From germline, CDR1 is SGHVS and CDR2 FNYEAQ.